The clone carrying this TCR beta chain came up many times. As yet, its antigen is unknown. One entry per CDR3 protein results from TCRdb running MiXCR on the 5' RACE reads. This table holds 25,000 to 35,000 distinct CDR3 sequences, less than 5.5% found once. V dropped 4 bases and J dropped 8; count of bases not matched to a gene: 7. CDR3 size: 15 residues. Germline-derived CDR1 and CDR2 are SGDLS and YYNGEE. This sample stems from a study of CD8 T cells in ankylosing spondylitis. General study points: Relatively rare in peripheral blood, disease-linked clones were also CD8+.

V is TRBV9 and J is TRBJ1-6; 9 bases are shared with TRBD1. The receptor was isolated from a female donor with ankylosing spondylitis or in good health (not recorded which). The sequencing input was blood, either unsorted or a sorted T cell fraction (not recorded which). As DNA, the CDR3 is TGTGCCAGCAGCACAACGACAGGGGGATATTCACCCCTCCACTTT. Its translation is CASSTTTGGYSPLHF.